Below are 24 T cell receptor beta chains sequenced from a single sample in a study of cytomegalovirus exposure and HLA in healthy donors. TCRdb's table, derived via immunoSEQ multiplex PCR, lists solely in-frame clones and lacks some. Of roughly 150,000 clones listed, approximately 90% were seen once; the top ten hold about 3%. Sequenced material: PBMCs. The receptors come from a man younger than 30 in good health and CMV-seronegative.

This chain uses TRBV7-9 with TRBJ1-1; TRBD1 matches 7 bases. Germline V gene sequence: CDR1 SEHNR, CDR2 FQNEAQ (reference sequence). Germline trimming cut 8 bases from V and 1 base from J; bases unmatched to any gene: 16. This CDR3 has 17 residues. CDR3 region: CASLNKNRGSANTEAFF. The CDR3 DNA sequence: TGTGCCAGCCTTAATAAAAACAGGGGATCAGCGAACACTGAAGCTTTCTTT.

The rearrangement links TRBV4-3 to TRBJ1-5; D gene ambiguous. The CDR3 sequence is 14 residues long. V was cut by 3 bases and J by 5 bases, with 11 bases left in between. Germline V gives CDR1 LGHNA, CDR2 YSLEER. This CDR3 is CASSQTFTDQPQHF. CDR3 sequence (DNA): TGCGCCAGCAGCCAGACGTTTACAGATCAGCCCCAGCATTTT.

The CDR3 loop reads CASSLDRSLYLNTEAFF. CDR3 nucleotides: TGTGCCAGCAGCTTGGACAGAAGTCTTTACTTGAACACTGAAGCTTTCTTT. The V gene is TRBV5-6, the J gene TRBJ1-1; D is ambiguous. V lost 0 bases, J lost 0 bases, and 15 bases lay in between. CDR3 length: 17 amino acids. Germline V gene sequence: CDR1 SGHDT, CDR2 YYEEEE.

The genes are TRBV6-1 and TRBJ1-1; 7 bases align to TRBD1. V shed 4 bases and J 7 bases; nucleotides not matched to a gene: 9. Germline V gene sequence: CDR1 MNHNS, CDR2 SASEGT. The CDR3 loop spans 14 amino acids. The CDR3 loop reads CASSAGSGGNEAFF. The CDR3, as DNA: TGTGCCAGCAGTGCAGGGTCAGGGGGAAATGAAGCTTTCTTT.

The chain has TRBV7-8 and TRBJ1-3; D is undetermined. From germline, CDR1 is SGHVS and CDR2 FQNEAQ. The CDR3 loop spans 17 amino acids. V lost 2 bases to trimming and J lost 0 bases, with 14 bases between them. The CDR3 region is CASSLRSGDLSGNTIYF. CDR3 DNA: TGTGCCAGCAGCTTAAGGTCCGGAGACCTCTCTGGAAACACCATATATTTT.

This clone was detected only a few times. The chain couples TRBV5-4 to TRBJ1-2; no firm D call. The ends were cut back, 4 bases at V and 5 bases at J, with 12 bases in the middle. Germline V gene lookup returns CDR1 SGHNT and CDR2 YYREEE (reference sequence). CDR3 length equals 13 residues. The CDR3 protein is CASSVASEYGYTF. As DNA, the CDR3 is TGTGCCAGCAGCGTAGCCTCCGAGTATGGCTACACCTTC.

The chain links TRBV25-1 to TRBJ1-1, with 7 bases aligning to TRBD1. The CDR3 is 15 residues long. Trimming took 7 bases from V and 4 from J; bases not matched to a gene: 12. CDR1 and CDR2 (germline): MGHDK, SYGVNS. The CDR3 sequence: CASTANRGRSTEAFF. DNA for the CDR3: TGTGCCAGCACCGCCAACAGGGGTAGGAGCACTGAAGCTTTCTTT.

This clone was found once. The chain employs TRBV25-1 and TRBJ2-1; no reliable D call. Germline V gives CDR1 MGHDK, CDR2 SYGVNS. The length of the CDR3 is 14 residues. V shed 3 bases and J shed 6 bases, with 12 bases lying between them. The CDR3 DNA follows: TGTGCCAGCAGTGACAATCAGGTAGTCAATGAGCAGTTCTTC. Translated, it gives CASSDNQVVNEQFF.

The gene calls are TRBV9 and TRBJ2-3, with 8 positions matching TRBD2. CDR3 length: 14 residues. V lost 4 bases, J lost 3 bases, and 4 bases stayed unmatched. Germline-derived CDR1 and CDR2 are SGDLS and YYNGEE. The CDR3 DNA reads TGTGCCAGCAGCCATGGGACTAGGACAGATACGCAGTATTTT. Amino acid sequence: CASSHGTRTDTQYF.

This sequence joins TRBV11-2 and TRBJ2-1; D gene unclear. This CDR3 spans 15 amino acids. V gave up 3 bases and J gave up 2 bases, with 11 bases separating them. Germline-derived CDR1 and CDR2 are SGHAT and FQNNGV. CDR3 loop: CASSLFRGTYNEQFF. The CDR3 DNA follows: TGTGCCAGCAGCTTGTTTAGAGGAACCTACAATGAGCAGTTCTTC. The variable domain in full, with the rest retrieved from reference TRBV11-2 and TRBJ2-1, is EAGVAQSPRYKIIEKRQSVAFWCNPISGHATLYWYQQILGQGPKLLIQFQNNGVVDDSQLPKDRFSAERLKGVDSTLKIQPAKLEDSAVYLCASSLFRGTYNEQFFGPGTRLTVL.

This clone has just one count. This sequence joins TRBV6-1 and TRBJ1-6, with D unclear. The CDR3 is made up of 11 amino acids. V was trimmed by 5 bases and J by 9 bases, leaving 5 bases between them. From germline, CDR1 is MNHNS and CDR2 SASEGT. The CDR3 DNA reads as TGTGCCAGCAGTCCGGGTTCACCCCTCCACTTT. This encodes CASSPGSPLHF.

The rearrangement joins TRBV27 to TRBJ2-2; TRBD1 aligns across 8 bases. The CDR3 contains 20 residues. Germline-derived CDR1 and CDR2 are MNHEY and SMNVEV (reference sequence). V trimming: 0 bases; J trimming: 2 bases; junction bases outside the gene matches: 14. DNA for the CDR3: TGTGCCAGCAGTTTATCGAACTTGACAGGGGTCCCATTAAACACCGGGGAGCTGTTTTTT. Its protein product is CASSLSNLTGVPLNTGELFF.

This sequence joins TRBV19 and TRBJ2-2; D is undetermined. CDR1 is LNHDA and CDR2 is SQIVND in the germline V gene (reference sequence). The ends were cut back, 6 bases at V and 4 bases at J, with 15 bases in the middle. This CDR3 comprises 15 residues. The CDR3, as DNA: TGTGCCAGTAGCCCCACGATGGCAGGCACCGGGGAGCTGTTTTTT. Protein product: CASSPTMAGTGELFF. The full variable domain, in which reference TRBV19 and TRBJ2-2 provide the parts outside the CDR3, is DGGITQSPKYLFRKEGQNVTLSCEQNLNHDAMYWYRQDPGQGLRLIYYSQIVNDFQKGDIAEGYSVSREKKESFPLTVTSAQKNPTAFYLCASSPTMAGTGELFFGEGSRLTVL.

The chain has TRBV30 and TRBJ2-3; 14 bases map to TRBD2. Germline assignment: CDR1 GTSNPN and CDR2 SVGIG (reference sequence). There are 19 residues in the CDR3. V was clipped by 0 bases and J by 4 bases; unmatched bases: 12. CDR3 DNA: TGTGCCTGGAGTGTACTCTCGGGACTAGCGGGAGATGGGGCAGATACGCAGTATTTT. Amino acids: CAWSVLSGLAGDGADTQYF.

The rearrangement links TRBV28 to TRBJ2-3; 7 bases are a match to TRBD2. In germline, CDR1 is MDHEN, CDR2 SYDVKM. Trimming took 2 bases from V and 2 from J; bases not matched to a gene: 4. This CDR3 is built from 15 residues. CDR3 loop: CASSLPSGATDTQYF. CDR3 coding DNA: TGTGCCAGCAGTTTACCGAGCGGGGCCACAGATACGCAGTATTTT.

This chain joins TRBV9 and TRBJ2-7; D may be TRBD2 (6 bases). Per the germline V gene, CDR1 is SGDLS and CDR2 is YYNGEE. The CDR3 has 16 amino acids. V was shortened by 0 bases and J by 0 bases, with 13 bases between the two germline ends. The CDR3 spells CASSVGGSGSSYEQYF. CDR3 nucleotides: TGTGCCAGCAGCGTAGGAGGTAGCGGAAGCTCCTACGAGCAGTACTTC.

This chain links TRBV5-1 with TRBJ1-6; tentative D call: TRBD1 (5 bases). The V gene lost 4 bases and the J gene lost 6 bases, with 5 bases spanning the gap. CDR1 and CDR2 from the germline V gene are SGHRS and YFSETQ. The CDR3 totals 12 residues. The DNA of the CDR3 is TGCGCCAGCAGCAGGGGTAATTCACCCCTCCACTTT. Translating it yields CASSRGNSPLHF. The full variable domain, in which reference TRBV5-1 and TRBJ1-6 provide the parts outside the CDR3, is KAGVTQTPRYLIKTRGQQVTLSCSPISGHRSVSWYQQTPGQGLQFLFEYFSETQRNKGNFPGRFSGRQFSNSRSEMNVSTLELGDSALYLCASSRGNSPLHFGNGTRLTVT.

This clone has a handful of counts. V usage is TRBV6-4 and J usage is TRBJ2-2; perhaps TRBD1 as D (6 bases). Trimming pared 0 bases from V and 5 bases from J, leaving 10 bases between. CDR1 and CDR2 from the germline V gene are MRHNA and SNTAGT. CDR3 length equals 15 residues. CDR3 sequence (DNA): TGTGCCAGCAGTGACTCGGGGGCCGAGACCGGGGAGCTGTTTTTT. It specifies CASSDSGAETGELFF.

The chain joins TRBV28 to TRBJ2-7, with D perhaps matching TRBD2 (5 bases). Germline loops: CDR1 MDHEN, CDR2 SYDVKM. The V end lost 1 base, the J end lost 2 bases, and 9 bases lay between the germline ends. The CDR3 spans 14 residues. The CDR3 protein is CASSLLTGTYEQYF. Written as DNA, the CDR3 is TGTGCCAGCAGTTTATTGACGGGGACCTACGAGCAGTACTTC.

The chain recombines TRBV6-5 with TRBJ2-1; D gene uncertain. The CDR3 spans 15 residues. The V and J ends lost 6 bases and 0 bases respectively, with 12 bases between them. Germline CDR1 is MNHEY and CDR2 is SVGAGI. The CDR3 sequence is CASSPTTSSYNEQFF. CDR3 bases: TGTGCCAGCAGCCCCACTACCAGCTCCTACAATGAGCAGTTCTTC.

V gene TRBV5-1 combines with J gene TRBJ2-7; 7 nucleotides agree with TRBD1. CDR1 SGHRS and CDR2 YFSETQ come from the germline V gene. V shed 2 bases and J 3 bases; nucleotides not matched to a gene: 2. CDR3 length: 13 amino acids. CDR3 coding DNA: TGCGCCAGCAGCTTTCCAGGGGGCTACGAGCAGTACGTC. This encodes CASSFPGGYEQYV.

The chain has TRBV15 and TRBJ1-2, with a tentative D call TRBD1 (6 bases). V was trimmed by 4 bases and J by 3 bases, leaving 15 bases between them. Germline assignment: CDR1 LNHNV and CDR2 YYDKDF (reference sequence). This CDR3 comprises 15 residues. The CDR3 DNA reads TGTGCCACCAGCAAAGCCCGGGACAACTACTATGGCTACACCTTC. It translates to CATSKARDNYYGYTF.

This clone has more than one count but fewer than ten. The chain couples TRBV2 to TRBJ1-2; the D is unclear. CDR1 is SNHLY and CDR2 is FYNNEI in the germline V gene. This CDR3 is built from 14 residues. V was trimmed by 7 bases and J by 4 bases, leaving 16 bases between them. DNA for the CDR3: TGTGCCAGCATCTTGACTAGTCAAGTCTATGGCTACACCTTC. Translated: CASILTSQVYGYTF.

CDR3 coding DNA: TGTGCCAGCAGCCCAGGGCTCTATGGCTACACCTTC. It yields the protein CASSPGLYGYTF. This chain uses TRBV7-8 with TRBJ1-2, with D possibly being TRBD1 (5 bases). The CDR3 is 12 amino acids. Trimming pared 5 bases from V and 4 bases from J, leaving 8 bases between. The germline V gene has CDR1 SGHVS and CDR2 FQNEAQ.